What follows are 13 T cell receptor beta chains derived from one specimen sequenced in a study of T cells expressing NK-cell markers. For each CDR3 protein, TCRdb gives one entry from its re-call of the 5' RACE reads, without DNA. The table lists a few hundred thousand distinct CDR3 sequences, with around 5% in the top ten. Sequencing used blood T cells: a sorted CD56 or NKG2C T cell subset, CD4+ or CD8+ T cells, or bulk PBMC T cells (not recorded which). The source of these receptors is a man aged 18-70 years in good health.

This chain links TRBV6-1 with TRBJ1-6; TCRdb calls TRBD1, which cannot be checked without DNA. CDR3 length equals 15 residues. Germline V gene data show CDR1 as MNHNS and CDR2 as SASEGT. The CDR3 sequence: CASRNPDRQNSPLHF.

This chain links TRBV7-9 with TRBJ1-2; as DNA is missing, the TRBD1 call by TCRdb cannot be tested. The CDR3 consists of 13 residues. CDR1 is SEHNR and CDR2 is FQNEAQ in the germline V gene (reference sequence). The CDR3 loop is CASTFNRGHGYTF.

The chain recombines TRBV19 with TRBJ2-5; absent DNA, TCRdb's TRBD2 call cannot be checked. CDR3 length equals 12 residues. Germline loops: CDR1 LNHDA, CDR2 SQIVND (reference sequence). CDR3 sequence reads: CATRGPGGTQYF.

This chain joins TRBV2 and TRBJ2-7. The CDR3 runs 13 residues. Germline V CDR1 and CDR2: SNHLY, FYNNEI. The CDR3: CASSERPPFEQYF.

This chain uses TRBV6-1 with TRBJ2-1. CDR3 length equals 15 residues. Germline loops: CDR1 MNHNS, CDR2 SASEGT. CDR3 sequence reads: CASSEVPQRSNEQFF.

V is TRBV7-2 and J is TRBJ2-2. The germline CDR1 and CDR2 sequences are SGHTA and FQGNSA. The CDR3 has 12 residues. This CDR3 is CASSLLPGELFF.

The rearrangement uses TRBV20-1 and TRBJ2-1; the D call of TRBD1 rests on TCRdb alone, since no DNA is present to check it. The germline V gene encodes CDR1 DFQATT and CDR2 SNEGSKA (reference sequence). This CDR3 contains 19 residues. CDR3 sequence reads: CSASAGTAAWGRSYNEQFF.

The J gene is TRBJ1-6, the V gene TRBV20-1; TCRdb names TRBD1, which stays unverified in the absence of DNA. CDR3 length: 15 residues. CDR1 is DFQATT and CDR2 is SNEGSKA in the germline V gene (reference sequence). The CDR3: CSARGQSSYNSPLHF.

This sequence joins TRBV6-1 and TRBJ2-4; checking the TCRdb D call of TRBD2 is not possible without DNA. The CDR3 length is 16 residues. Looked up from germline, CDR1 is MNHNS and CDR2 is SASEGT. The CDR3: CASSTTSRGRINIQYF.

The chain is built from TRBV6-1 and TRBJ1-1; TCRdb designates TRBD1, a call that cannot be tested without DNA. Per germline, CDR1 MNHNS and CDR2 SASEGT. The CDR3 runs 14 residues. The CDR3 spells CASSEAPRTAEAFF.

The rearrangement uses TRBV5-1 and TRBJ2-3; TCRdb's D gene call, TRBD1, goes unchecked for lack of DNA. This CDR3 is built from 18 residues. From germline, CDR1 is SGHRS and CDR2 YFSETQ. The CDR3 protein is CASSFGTGGLSRTDTQYF.

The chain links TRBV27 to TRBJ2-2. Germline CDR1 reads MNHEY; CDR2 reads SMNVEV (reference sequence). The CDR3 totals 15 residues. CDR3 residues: CASSLGRSSTGELFF.

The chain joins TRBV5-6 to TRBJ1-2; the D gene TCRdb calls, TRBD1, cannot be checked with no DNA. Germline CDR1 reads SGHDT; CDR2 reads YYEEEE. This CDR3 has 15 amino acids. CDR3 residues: CASSLWSAGNYGYTF.